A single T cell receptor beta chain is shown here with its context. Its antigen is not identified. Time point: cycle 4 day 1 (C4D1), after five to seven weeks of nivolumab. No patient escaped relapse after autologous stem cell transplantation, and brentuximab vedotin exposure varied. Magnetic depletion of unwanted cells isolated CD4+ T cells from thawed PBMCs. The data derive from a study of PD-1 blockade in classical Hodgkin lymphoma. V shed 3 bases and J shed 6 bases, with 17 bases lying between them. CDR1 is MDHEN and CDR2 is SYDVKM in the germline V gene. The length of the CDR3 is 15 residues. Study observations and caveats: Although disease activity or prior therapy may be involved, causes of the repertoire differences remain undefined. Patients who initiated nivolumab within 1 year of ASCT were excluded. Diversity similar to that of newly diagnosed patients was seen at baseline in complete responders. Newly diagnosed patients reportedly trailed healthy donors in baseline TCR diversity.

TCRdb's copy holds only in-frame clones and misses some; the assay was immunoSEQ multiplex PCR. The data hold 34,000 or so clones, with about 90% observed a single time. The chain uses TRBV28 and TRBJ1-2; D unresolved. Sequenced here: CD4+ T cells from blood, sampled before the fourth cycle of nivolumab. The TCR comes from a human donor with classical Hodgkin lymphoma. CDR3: CASSFGNPLGNGYTF. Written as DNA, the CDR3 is TGTGCCAGCAGTTTCGGCAACCCTCTAGGGAATGGCTACACCTTC.